These 14 T cell receptor beta chains came from one sample sequenced in a study of cytomegalovirus exposure and HLA in healthy donors. The PCR used 60 Vbeta and 13 Jbeta primers. Clones were read by immunoSEQ multiplex PCR, and TCRdb kept only the in-frame ones, dropping some. This sample has about 200,000 clones, with over 75% found just once. Material: PBMCs. The receptors shown here come from a girl between 2 and 10 years old in good health and CMV-seronegative.

In this sample, this clone turned up a few times. The V gene is TRBV7-6, the J gene TRBJ1-6; maybe TRBD1 (5 bases). The germline V gene encodes CDR1 SGHVS and CDR2 FNYEAQ. The CDR3 length is 17 residues. Trimming removed 1 base at V and 5 bases at J, with 15 bases between. CDR3 nucleotide sequence: TGTGCCAGCAGCTTAGAAGCCGAGACAGCCAATAATTCACCCCTCCACTTT. It codes for CASSLEAETANNSPLHF.

This clone was detected only once. The chain combines TRBV5-1 with TRBJ2-3; 7 bases fit TRBD1. The CDR3 runs to 16 residues. V trimming: 4 bases; J trimming: 0 bases; junction bases outside the gene matches: 8. Germline lookup yields CDR1 SGHRS and CDR2 YFSETQ. CDR3 protein: CASSLPTGSSTDTQYF. In DNA, the CDR3 is TGCGCCAGCAGCCTCCCGACAGGGTCTAGCACAGATACGCAGTATTTT.

This chain links TRBV10-3 with TRBJ2-2, with TRBD2 matching 13 bases. Germline V CDR1 and CDR2: ENHRY, SYGVKD. V gave up 4 bases and J gave up 7 bases; unmatched junction bases: 27. There are 23 residues in the CDR3. In DNA, the CDR3 is TGTGCCATCAGTGTCCTCCCTCCGACGACAGGGGCCGCGAGACTAGCGGGGGGCGGGGAGCTGTTTTTT. Amino acid sequence: CAISVLPPTTGAARLAGGGELFF.

The J gene is TRBJ2-4, the V gene TRBV19, with TRBD1 matching over 9 bases. Trimming took 6 bases from V and 9 from J; bases not matched to a gene: 6. Germline V lookup: CDR1 LNHDA, CDR2 SQIVND (reference sequence). This CDR3 is 13 amino acids long. The CDR3 sequence is CASRPGQGSIQYF. CDR3 nucleotides: TGTGCCAGTAGACCGGGACAGGGTTCCATTCAGTACTTC.

The V gene is TRBV20-1, the J gene TRBJ2-7; perhaps TRBD1 as D (5 bases). CDR3 length: 11 residues. Trimming shortened V by 1 base and J by 10 bases, and 11 bases separated the two germline ends. Per germline, CDR1 DFQATT and CDR2 SNEGSKA (reference sequence). The CDR3 DNA is TGCAGTGCTAGAGCCCAGGGTTATCAGTACTTC. This sequence encodes CSARAQGYQYF.

This chain links TRBV5-4 with TRBJ1-1; D uncertain. Trimming took 1 base from V and 5 from J, leaving 12 bases between them. The CDR3 covers 14 residues. Germline CDR1 is SGHNT and CDR2 is YYREEE (reference sequence). For the CDR3, the DNA is TGTGCCAGCAGCTTGTATAGAAGAGGGACTGAAGCTTTCTTT. Translating gives CASSLYRRGTEAFF.

The chain is built from TRBV20-1 and TRBJ1-2; the match to TRBD1 covers 7 bases. The CDR3 runs 11 residues. V shed 5 bases and J 6 bases; nucleotides not matched to a gene: 3. The V gene's germline CDR1 is DFQATT and CDR2 SNEGSKA (reference sequence). The CDR3 DNA reads as TGCAGTGCTTGGGACAGAGATGGCTACACCTTC. Amino acids: CSAWDRDGYTF.

This chain joins TRBV5-6 and TRBJ2-1, with D possibly being TRBD1 (6 bases). The germline gives CDR1 SGHDT, CDR2 YYEEEE. The V end lost 2 bases, the J end lost 9 bases, and 15 bases lay between the germline ends. The CDR3 consists of 14 residues. In nucleotides, the CDR3 is TGTGCCAGCAGCTTTCAAGACAGGAACAGTGAGCAGTTCTTC. Protein: CASSFQDRNSEQFF.

The sample holds a few counts of this clone. The V gene is TRBV9, the J gene TRBJ2-7; 8 bases agree with TRBD1. Germline CDR1 and CDR2: SGDLS and YYNGEE. The V and J ends lost 4 bases and 3 bases, in that order; junction bases with no gene match: 9. This CDR3 has 15 amino acids. The CDR3 sequence is CASSSYGQGNYEQYF. The DNA for the CDR3 is TGTGCCAGCAGCTCTTATGGACAGGGAAACTACGAGCAGTACTTC.

The rearrangement links TRBV7-9 to TRBJ1-1, with a possible D match to TRBD1 (6 bases). Trimming took 5 bases from V and 1 from J, leaving 17 bases between them. CDR1 SEHNR and CDR2 FQNEAQ come from the germline V gene (reference sequence). This CDR3 spans 16 amino acids. The DNA for the CDR3 is TGTGCCAGCAGCCTGGACGAGGACAGACCGAACACTGAAGCTTTCTTT. Its protein product is CASSLDEDRPNTEAFF. The whole variable domain, filled in from reference TRBV7-9 and TRBJ1-1, reads DTGVSQNPRHKITKRGQNVTFRCDPISEHNRLYWYRQTLGQGPEFLTYFQNEAQLEKSRLLSDRFSAERPKGSFSTLEIQRTEQGDSAMYLCASSLDEDRPNTEAFFGQGTRLTVV.

The rearrangement joins TRBV25-1 to TRBJ2-1; 8 positions match TRBD2. This CDR3 comprises 15 residues. Germline V CDR1 and CDR2: MGHDK, SYGVNS. With V trimmed by 6 bases and J by 3 bases, 7 bases remained unmatched. CDR3 residues: CASSDETSGYNEQFF. CDR3 sequence (DNA): TGTGCCAGCAGCGACGAAACTAGCGGCTACAATGAGCAGTTCTTC.

The chain uses TRBV18 and TRBJ2-7; maybe TRBD1 (6 bases). The length of the CDR3 is 14 residues. CDR1 and CDR2 from the germline V gene are KGHSH and LQKENI. V lost 3 bases and J lost 6, with 15 bases in between. CDR3 DNA: TGTGCCAGCTCACCTCCTAGTGTAGGGGGCGAGCAGTACTTC. The encoded protein is CASSPPSVGGEQYF.

This clone was seen just once. The genes are TRBV27 and TRBJ1-2, with D hard to call. Germline CDR1 reads MNHEY; CDR2 reads SMNVEV (reference sequence). The CDR3 runs to 13 residues. Trimming left V 3 bases short and J 5 bases short, with 10 bases between. In DNA, the CDR3 is TGTGCCAGCAGTTTGGGCAGGTTTTATGGCTACACCTTC. Protein: CASSLGRFYGYTF.

In the case of this clone: A read error may produce the germline difference seen at one junction end. The chain combines TRBV7-9 with TRBJ1-2; TRBD1 is a possible D gene (5 bases). The CDR3 loop spans 13 amino acids. Germline CDR1 is SEHNR and CDR2 is FQNEAQ (reference sequence). This chain's CDR3 is CSSSSRQNYGYTF. In DNA form, the CDR3 reads TGTTCCAGCAGCTCCCGACAGAACTATGGCTACACCTTC.